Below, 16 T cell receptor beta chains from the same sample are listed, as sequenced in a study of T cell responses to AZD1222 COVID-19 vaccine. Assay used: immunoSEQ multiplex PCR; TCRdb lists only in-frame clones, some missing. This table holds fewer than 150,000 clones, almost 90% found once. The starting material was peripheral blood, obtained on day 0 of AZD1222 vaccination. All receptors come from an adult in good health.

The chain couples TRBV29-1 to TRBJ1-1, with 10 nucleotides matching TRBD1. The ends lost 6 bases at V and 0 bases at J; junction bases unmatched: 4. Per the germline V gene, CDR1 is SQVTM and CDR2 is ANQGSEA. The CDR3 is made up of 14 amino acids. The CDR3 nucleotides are TGCAGCGTGACAGGGACAGGGGTGAACACTGAAGCTTTCTTT. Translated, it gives CSVTGTGVNTEAFF.

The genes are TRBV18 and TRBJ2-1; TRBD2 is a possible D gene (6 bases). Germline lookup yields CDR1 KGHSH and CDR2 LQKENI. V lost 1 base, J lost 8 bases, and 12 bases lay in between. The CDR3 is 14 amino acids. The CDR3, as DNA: TGTGCCAGCTCACCACTGACTAGAGGCCATGAGCAGTTCTTC. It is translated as CASSPLTRGHEQFF.

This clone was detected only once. CDR3 DNA: TGTGCCAGCAGCCCGTGGCAGGGGCACGGGGAGCTGTTTTTT. Translating gives CASSPWQGHGELFF. The chain recombines TRBV7-2 with TRBJ2-2, with D possibly being TRBD1 (6 bases). The V gene's germline CDR1 is SGHTA and CDR2 FQGNSA. Trimming removed 5 bases from V and 7 bases from J, with 14 bases in between. The CDR3 totals 14 residues.

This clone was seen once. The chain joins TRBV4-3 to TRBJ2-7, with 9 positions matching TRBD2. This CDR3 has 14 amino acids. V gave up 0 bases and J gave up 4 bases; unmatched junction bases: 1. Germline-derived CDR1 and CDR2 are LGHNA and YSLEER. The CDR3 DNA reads TGCGCCAGCAGCCAAGATAGCGGGAGTTACGAGCAGTACTTC. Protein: CASSQDSGSYEQYF.

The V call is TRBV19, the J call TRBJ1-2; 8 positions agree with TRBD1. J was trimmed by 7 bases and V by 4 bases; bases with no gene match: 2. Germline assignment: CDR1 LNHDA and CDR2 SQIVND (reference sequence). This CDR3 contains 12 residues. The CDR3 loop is CASSTRGLGYTF. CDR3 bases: TGTGCCAGTAGTACCAGGGGGCTTGGCTACACCTTC.

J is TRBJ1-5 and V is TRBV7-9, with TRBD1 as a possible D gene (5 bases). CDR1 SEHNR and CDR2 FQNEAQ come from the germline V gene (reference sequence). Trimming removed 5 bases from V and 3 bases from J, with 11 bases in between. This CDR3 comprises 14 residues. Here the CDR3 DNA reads TGTGCCAGCAGCACCGGGACGTTCAATCAGCCCCAGCATTTT. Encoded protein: CASSTGTFNQPQHF. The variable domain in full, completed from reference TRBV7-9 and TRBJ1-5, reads DTGVSQNPRHKITKRGQNVTFRCDPISEHNRLYWYRQTLGQGPEFLTYFQNEAQLEKSRLLSDRFSAERPKGSFSTLEIQRTEQGDSAMYLCASSTGTFNQPQHFGDGTRLSIL.

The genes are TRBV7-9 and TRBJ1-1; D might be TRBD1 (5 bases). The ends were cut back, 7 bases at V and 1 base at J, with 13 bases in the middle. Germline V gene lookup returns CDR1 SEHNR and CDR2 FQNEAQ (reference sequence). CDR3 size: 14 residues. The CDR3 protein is CASTPGTENTEAFF. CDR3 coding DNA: TGTGCCAGCACCCCCGGGACGGAGAACACTGAAGCTTTCTTT.

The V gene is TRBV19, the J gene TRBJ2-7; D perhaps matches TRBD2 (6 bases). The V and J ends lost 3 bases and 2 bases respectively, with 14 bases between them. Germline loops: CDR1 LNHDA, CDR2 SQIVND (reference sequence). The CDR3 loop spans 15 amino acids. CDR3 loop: CASSISGGPTYEQYF. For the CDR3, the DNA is TGTGCCAGTAGTATTAGCGGCGGCCCCACCTACGAGCAGTACTTC.

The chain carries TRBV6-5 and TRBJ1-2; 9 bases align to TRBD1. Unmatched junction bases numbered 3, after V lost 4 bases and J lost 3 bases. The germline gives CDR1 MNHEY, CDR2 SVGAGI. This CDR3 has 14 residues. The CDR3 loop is CASSLGQGDYGYTF. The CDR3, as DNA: TGTGCCAGCAGTTTGGGACAGGGCGACTATGGCTACACCTTC.

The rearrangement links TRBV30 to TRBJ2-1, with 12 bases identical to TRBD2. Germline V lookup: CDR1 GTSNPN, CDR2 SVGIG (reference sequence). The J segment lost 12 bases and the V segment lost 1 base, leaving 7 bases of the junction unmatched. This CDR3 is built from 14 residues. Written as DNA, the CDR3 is TGTGCCTGGAGTGCGCTAGCGGGAGGGCTAGTGCAGTTCTTC. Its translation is CAWSALAGGLVQFF.

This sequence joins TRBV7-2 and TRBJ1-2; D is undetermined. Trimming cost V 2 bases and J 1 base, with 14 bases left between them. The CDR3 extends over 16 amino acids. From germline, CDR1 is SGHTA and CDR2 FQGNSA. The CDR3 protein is CASSLILGASNYGYTF. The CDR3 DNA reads TGTGCCAGCAGCTTAATTCTCGGCGCAAGTAACTATGGCTACACCTTC.

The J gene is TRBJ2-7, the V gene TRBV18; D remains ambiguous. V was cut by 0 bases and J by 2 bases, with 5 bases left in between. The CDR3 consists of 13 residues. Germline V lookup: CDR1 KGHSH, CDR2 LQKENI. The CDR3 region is CASSPPGAYEQYF. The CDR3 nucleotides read TGTGCCAGCTCACCACCGGGTGCCTACGAGCAGTACTTC.

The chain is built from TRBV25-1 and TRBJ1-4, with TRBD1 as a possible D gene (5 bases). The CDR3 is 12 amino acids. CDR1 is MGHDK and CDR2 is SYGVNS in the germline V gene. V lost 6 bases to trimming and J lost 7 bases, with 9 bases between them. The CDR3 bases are TGTGCCAGCAGGCAGGGAGGTGAAAAACTGTTTTTT. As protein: CASRQGGEKLFF.

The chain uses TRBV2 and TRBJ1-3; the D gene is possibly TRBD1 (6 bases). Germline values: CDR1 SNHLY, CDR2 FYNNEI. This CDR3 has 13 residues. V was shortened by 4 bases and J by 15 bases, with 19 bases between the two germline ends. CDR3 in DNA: TGTGCCAGCAGTGCGACACAGTGGACAGAGGAATATTTT. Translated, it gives CASSATQWTEEYF.

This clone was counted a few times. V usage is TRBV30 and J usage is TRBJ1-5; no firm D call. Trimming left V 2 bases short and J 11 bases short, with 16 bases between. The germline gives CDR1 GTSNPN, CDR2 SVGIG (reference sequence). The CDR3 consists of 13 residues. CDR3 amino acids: CAWSITGSEAQHF. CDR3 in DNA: TGTGCCTGGAGTATCACCGGGTCCGAGGCCCAGCATTTT.

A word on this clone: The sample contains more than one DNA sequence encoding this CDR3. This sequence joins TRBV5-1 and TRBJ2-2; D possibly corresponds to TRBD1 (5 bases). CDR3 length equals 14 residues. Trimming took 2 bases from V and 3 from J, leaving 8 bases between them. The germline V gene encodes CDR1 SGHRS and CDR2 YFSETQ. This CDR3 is CASSLTGDTGELFF. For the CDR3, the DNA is TGCGCCAGCAGCTTAACAGGAGACACCGGGGAGCTGTTTTTT. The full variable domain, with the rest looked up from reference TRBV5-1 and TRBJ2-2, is KAGVTQTPRYLIKTRGQQVTLSCSPISGHRSVSWYQQTPGQGLQFLFEYFSETQRNKGNFPGRFSGRQFSNSRSEMNVSTLELGDSALYLCASSLTGDTGELFFGEGSRLTVL.